Below are 18 T cell receptor beta chains sequenced from a single sample in a study of T-cell reconstitution after alpha-beta-depleted transplantation in children (TCRdb year 2016). Which antigens these TCRs recognize remains unknown. Library preparation used PCR. Instrument used: Illumina HiSeq 2500. To normalize quantification of the TCRbeta repertoire, the TCR libraries were built with molecular barcoding that relied on unique molecular identifiers. The public sequencing data were trimmed at Q25 with fastp and processed into clonotypes with MiXCR by TCRdb, which kept only in-frame beta chains. One record per CDR3 amino acid sequence lists the most common genes and DNA. The sample table holds about 300,000 distinct CDR3 sequences, of which nearly 8% were seen once. Jointly, the top ten make up about 8.2% of the sample. This specimen's treatment or condition label, per the study, means: allogeneic hematopoietic cell transplantation with graft depleted of TCRalphabeta T cells and CD19 B cells.

Results the study describes overall, beyond this receptor: Over subsequent months, a decline in hyperexpanded clone frequencies was noted, and after one year, T-cell counts and TCRbeta diversity were mostly ascribed to newly produced T cells.

Sequences were derived from peripheral blood, sampled 360 days after TCRalphabeta/CD19-depleted stem cell transplant. Every receptor here comes from a female patient between 2 and 10 years old who had a stem cell transplant for Fanconi anemia, so the T cells may come from the graft donor.

This clonotype showed up many times. This chain uses TRBV11-2 with TRBJ2-1, with a tentative D call TRBD1 (6 bases). Germline values: CDR1 SGHAT, CDR2 FQNNGV. Trimming pared 5 bases from V and 7 bases from J, leaving 24 bases between. The CDR3 is 17 residues long. The CDR3: CASSQWTVTRVPNEQFF. In DNA form, the CDR3 reads TGTGCCAGCAGCCAGTGGACAGTAACTCGGGTACCGAATGAGCAGTTCTTC.

This clonotype was counted at least ten times. The V gene is TRBV4-2, the J gene TRBJ2-1, with no clear D. From germline, CDR1 is LGHNA and CDR2 YNFKEQ. The CDR3 spans 15 residues. Trimming cost V 0 bases and J 8 bases, with 14 bases left between them. Here the CDR3 DNA reads TGTGCCAGCAGCCAAGATCCACTTAGGGATTATGAGCAGTTCTTC. It codes for CASSQDPLRDYEQFF.

The chain has TRBV20-1 and TRBJ2-1; unclear D gene. The V end was cut by 1 base, the J end by 5 bases, with 15 bases between. The CDR3 runs to 15 residues. Germline V CDR1 and CDR2: DFQATT, SNEGSKA (reference sequence). The CDR3 loop is CSARGIRTPHNEQFF. The CDR3 nucleotides are TGCAGTGCTAGAGGTATCCGTACCCCACACAATGAGCAGTTCTTC.

This clonotype was seen a few times. The genes are TRBV5-1 and TRBJ1-6; possible D gene TRBD1, 5 bases. Trimming left V 0 bases short and J 7 bases short, with 11 bases between. Germline V gene lookup returns CDR1 SGHRS and CDR2 YFSETQ. The CDR3 totals 15 residues. CDR3 sequence: CASSLDRFGNSPLHF. Written as DNA, the CDR3 is TGCGCCAGCAGCTTGGACAGGTTTGGGAATTCACCCCTCCACTTT.

This clonotype was picked up a small number of times. The chain joins TRBV15 to TRBJ2-7; TRBD2 matches at 7 bases. CDR3 length: 16 amino acids. V was clipped by 5 bases and J by 6 bases; unmatched bases: 16. Germline loops: CDR1 LNHNV, CDR2 YYDKDF (reference sequence). The CDR3 DNA is TGTGCCACCAGCCTCTCTCTTTTATCGGGGGGTCCCGAGCAGTACTTC. It encodes CATSLSLLSGGPEQYF.

The gene calls are TRBV5-8 and TRBJ2-5, with TRBD1 matching over 10 bases. Germline assignment: CDR1 SGHTS and CDR2 YDEGEE. V lost 7 bases and J lost 5; bases outside the gene matches: 8. This CDR3 spans 14 amino acids. CDR3 amino acids: CASEPGQGMETQYF. CDR3 nucleotide sequence: TGTGCCAGCGAACCGGGACAGGGGATGGAGACCCAGTACTTC.

This clonotype was observed at least ten times. The rearrangement uses TRBV7-2 and TRBJ2-7; the D call may be TRBD1 or TRBD2 (6 bases each). The V gene's germline CDR1 is SGHTA and CDR2 FQGNSA. Trimming removed 1 base from V and 7 bases from J, with 17 bases in between. The CDR3 runs 15 residues. The CDR3: CASSLEWGAGYEQYF. In DNA form, the CDR3 reads TGTGCCAGCAGCTTAGAATGGGGGGCCGGATATGAGCAGTACTTC.

This clonotype was seen many times. This chain uses TRBV20-1 with TRBJ2-3; D gene ambiguous. The V end lost 0 bases, the J end lost 2 bases, and 12 bases lay between the germline ends. This CDR3 region has 15 residues. Germline-derived CDR1 and CDR2 are DFQATT and SNEGSKA (reference sequence). The CDR3 sequence is CSARDWRRITDTQYF. CDR3 bases: TGCAGTGCTAGAGACTGGCGGAGAATCACAGATACGCAGTATTTT.

Comment on this clonotype: Just one base apart from a much larger clone, this may be a read error. The rearrangement uses TRBV11-1 and TRBJ2-3; D tentatively fits TRBD1 or TRBD2 (5 bases each). The CDR3 extends over 16 amino acids. V was trimmed by 5 bases and J by 2 bases, leaving 17 bases between them. Germline values: CDR1 SGHAT, CDR2 FQDESV (reference sequence). The CDR3 spells CASSPRGRVNTDTQYF. CDR3 coding DNA: TGTGCCAGCAGCCCTCGGGGCAGGGTTAACACAGATACGCAGTATTTT.

This clonotype was counted at least ten times. The gene calls are TRBV7-2 and TRBJ2-7, with a tentative D call TRBD2 (6 bases). Germline CDR1 SGHTA, CDR2 FQGNSA. Trimming shortened V by 1 base and J by 3 bases, and 19 bases separated the two germline ends. The CDR3 sequence is 17 residues long. CDR3 nucleotide sequence: TGTGCCAGCAGCTTAGTCGGGAAGGCGGGACGGCTCTACGAGCAGTACTTC. It specifies CASSLVGKAGRLYEQYF. Full variable domain (missing parts from reference TRBV7-2 and TRBJ2-7): GAGVSQSPSNKVTEKGKDVELRCDPISGHTALYWYRQSLGQGLEFLIYFQGNSAPDKSGLPSDRFSAERTGGSVSTLTIQRTQQEDSAVYLCASSLVGKAGRLYEQYFGPGTRLTVT.

This clonotype was observed many times. The chain combines TRBV20-1 with TRBJ2-5, with 8 bases matching TRBD2. This CDR3 is 14 amino acids long. After removal of 1 base from V and 7 bases from J, the junction contained 8 bases not matched to a gene. The V gene's germline CDR1 is DFQATT and CDR2 SNEGSKA (reference sequence). Here the CDR3 reads CSARVTGGPGTQYF. The DNA for the CDR3 is TGCAGTGCTAGAGTAACGGGGGGGCCTGGGACCCAGTACTTC.

The table lists this clonotype with many counts. The V gene is TRBV27, the J gene TRBJ2-2; 13 bases are shared with TRBD2. CDR1 MNHEY and CDR2 SMNVEV come from the germline V gene (reference sequence). The CDR3 consists of 15 residues. The V segment lost 6 bases and the J segment 6 bases; nucleotides outside the gene matches: 4. The CDR3 region is CASRPTSGGSGELFF. Here the CDR3 DNA reads TGTGCCAGCAGACCGACTAGCGGGGGGTCCGGGGAGCTGTTTTTT.

This clonotype was seen many times. The rearrangement uses TRBV12-3 or TRBV12-4 and TRBJ1-4; D possibly corresponds to TRBD1 (6 bases). The CDR3 contains 16 residues. Deletions cut 7 bases from V and 4 bases from J, with 19 bases between. The CDR3 sequence is CASTVWGGLGNEKLFF. In DNA form, the CDR3 reads TGTGCCAGCACCGTATGGGGGGGCTTGGGTAATGAAAAACTGTTTTTT.

This sequence joins TRBV6-2 or TRBV6-3 and TRBJ2-5; 8 nucleotides match TRBD1. CDR3 length equals 15 residues. Germline assignment: CDR1 MNHEY and CDR2 SVGEGT. Trimming at V came to 6 bases and at J to 5 bases, leaving 11 bases not matched to a gene. This CDR3 is CASSPGQGGFETQYF. The CDR3 DNA is TGTGCCAGCAGCCCCGGACAGGGAGGCTTTGAGACCCAGTACTTC.

This clonotype showed up just a few times. V and J are TRBV27 and TRBJ2-2, with a possible D match to TRBD2 (5 bases). Germline CDR1 and CDR2: MNHEY and SMNVEV (reference sequence). Trimming stripped 5 bases from V and 2 bases from J, with 24 bases between. This CDR3 spans 19 amino acids. The CDR3: CASSPGWVGGPINTGELFF. CDR3 DNA: TGTGCCAGCAGTCCCGGCTGGGTCGGAGGCCCTATTAACACCGGGGAGCTGTTTTTT.

This clonotype is a singleton in its sample. This clone may be a read error of a much larger clone one base away. Here the CDR3 DNA reads TGTGCCAGCAGATCTAGGGCCGAGAGCTCCTACAATGGGCAGTTCTTC. Protein product: CASRSRAESSYNGQFF. V gene TRBV3-1 combines with J gene TRBJ2-1; D gene uncertain. Germline loops: CDR1 LGHDT, CDR2 YNNKEL (reference sequence). CDR3 size: 16 residues.

This clonotype occurred many times. This CDR3 reads CASSLMGTLGANVLTF. The CDR3 DNA is TGTGCCAGCAGCTTAATGGGGACTCTGGGAGCCAACGTCCTGACTTTC. The chain uses TRBV7-3 and TRBJ2-6, with D perhaps matching TRBD2 (6 bases). The CDR3 sequence is 16 residues long. Germline V gene sequence: CDR1 SGHTA, CDR2 FQGTGA. The V and J ends lost 1 base and 7 bases respectively, with 14 bases between them.

At least ten counts were recorded for this clonotype. V usage is TRBV5-1 and J usage is TRBJ2-5; TRBD2 aligns across 7 bases. The CDR3 loop spans 15 amino acids. CDR1 and CDR2 from the germline V gene are SGHRS and YFSETQ. V dropped 3 bases and J dropped 5; count of bases not matched to a gene: 10. This chain's CDR3 is CASSSGGYKLETQYF. In DNA form, the CDR3 reads TGCGCCAGCAGCTCCGGGGGGTATAAGCTGGAGACCCAGTACTTC.